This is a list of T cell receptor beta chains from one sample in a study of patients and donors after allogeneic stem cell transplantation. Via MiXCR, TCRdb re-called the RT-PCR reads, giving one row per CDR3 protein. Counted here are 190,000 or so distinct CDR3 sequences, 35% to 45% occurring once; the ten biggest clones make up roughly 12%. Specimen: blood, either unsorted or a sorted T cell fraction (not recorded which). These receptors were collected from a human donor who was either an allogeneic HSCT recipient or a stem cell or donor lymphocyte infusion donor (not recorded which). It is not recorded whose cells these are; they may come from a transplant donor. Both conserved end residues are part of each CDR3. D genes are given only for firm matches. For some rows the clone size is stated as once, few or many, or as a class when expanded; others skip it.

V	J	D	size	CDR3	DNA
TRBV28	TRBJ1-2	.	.	CASSAGTVYGYTF	TGTGCCAGCAGTGCCGGGACTGTCTATGGCTACACCTTC
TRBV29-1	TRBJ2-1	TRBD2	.	CSGERENNEQFF	TGCAGCGGTGAGCGGGAGAACAATGAGCAGTTCTTC
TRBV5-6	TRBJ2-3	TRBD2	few	CASSFLAGGSTDTQYF	TGTGCCAGCAGCTTCCTAGCGGGGGGTAGCACAGATACGCAGTATTTT
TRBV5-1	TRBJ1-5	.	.	CASSLSGAADQPQHF	TGCGCCAGCAGCTTGTCAGGGGCCGCCGATCAGCCCCAGCATTTT
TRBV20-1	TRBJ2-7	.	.	CSIPPHKGYEQYF	TGCAGTATCCCCCCCCACAAGGGCTACGAGCAGTACTTC
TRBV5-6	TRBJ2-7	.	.	CASSLGDGIYEQYF	TGTGCCAGCAGCTTGGGGGACGGAATCTACGAGCAGTACTTC
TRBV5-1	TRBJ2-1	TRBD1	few	CASSRGQSSYNEQFF	TGTGCCAGCAGCAGGGGACAGAGCTCCTACAATGAGCAGTTCTTC
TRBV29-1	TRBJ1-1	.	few	CSVELVGGTEAFF	TGCAGCGTTGAACTCGTAGGGGGCACTGAAGCTTTCTTT
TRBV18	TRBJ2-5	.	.	CASSPPKGLETQYF	TGTGCCAGCTCACCACCCAAGGGGCTGGAGACCCAGTACTTC
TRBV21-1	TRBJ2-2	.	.	CASNTGEISWGELFF	TGTGCCAGCAACACAGGGGAAATAAGTTGGGGGGAGCTGTTTTTT
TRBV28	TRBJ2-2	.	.	CASNPSLPTGELFF	TGTGCCAGCAACCCCTCACTCCCCACCGGGGAGCTGTTTTTT
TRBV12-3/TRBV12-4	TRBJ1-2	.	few	CASTSGVRGYTF	TGTGCCAGCACCTCAGGGGTACGTGGCTACACCTTC
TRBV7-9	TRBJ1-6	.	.	CASSLWRANSPLHF	TGTGCCAGCAGCTTGTGGAGGGCCAATTCACCCCTCCACTTT
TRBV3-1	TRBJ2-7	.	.	CASSQDDRLGYEQYF	TGTGCCAGCAGCCAAGATGACCGTCTGGGATACGAGCAGTACTTC
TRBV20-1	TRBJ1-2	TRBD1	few	CSARSYSSGQGANYGYTF	TGCAGTGCTAGATCTTACTCATCGGGACAGGGGGCGAACTATGGCTACACCTTC
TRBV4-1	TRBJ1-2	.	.	CASSQVSAGSYGYTF	TGCGCCAGCAGCCAAGTCAGCGCAGGGAGCTATGGCTACACCTTC
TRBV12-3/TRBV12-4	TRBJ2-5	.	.	CASSPGTSRRETQYF	TGTGCCAGCAGCCCCGGGACTTCCCGAAGGGAGACCCAGTACTTC
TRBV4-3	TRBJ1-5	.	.	CASSQRGDQPQHF	TGCGCCAGCAGCCAAAGGGGGGATCAGCCCCAGCATTTT
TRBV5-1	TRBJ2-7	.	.	CASSLEGTLSYEQYF	TGCGCCAGCAGCCTGGAGGGTACCCTCTCCTACGAGCAGTACTTC
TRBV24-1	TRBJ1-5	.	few	CATSDSGRVSGQPQHF	TGTGCCACCAGTGATTCCGGACGGGTATCGGGTCAGCCCCAGCATTTT
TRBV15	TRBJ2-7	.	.	CATSRDVGYEQYF	TGTGCCACCAGCAGAGATGTAGGCTACGAGCAGTACTTC
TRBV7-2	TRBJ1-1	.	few	CASSLGTRNTEAFF	TGTGCCAGCAGCTTAGGGACCCGGAACACTGAAGCTTTCTTT
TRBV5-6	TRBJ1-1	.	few	CASSLQGWDTEAFF	TGTGCCAGCAGCTTGCAGGGGTGGGACACTGAAGCTTTCTTT
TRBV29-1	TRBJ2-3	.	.	CSVEFLDTQYF	TGCAGCGTTGAATTCCTCGATACGCAGTATTTT
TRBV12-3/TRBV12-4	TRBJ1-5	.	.	CASSLVGNPGQPQHF	TGTGCCAGCAGTTTGGTTGGTAACCCGGGTCAGCCCCAGCATTTT
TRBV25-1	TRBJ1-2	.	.	CASSTTGLNYGYTF	TGTGCCAGCAGTACCACAGGATTAAACTATGGCTACACCTTC
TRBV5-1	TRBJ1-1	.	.	CASSLDGRSRRTEAFF	TGCGCCAGCAGCTTGGACGGTAGATCGAGGCGGACTGAAGCTTTCTTT
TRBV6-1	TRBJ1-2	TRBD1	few	CASSEGWTGSIYGYTF	TGTGCCAGCAGTGAAGGGTGGACAGGGTCAATCTATGGCTACACCTTC
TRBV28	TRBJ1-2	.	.	CASSTQWRDNYGYTF	TGTGCCAGCAGCACCCAGTGGAGGGACAACTATGGCTACACCTTC
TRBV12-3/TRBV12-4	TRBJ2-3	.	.	CASSWDLTDTQYF	TGTGCCAGCAGTTGGGACCTCACAGATACGCAGTATTTT
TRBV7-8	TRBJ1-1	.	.	CASTGPPWTINTEAFF	TGTGCCAGCACGGGTCCTCCATGGACCATAAACACTGAAGCTTTCTTT
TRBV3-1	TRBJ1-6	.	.	CASSQVTGNNSPLHF	TGTGCCAGCAGCCAAGTGACGGGTAATAATTCACCCCTCCACTTT
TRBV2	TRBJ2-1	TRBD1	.	CASRLGTGADNEQFF	TGTGCCAGCAGACTCGGGACAGGGGCTGACAATGAGCAGTTCTTC
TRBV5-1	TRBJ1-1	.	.	CASSLGNRVTEAFF	TGCGCCAGCAGCTTGGGTAACAGGGTGACTGAAGCTTTCTTT
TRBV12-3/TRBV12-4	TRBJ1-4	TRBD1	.	CASSFGQGREKLFF	TGTGCCAGCAGTTTCGGACAGGGGAGGGAAAAACTGTTTTTT
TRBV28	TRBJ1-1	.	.	CASSLWGGRANTEAFF	TGTGCCAGCAGTTTATGGGGAGGACGGGCTAACACTGAAGCTTTCTTT
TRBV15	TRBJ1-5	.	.	CATSRDPGQPQHF	TGTGCCACCAGCAGAGATCCGGGTCAGCCCCAGCATTTT
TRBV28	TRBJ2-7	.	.	CASSLDPSRTYEQYF	TGTGCCAGCAGTTTGGACCCTAGCCGGACCTACGAGCAGTACTTC